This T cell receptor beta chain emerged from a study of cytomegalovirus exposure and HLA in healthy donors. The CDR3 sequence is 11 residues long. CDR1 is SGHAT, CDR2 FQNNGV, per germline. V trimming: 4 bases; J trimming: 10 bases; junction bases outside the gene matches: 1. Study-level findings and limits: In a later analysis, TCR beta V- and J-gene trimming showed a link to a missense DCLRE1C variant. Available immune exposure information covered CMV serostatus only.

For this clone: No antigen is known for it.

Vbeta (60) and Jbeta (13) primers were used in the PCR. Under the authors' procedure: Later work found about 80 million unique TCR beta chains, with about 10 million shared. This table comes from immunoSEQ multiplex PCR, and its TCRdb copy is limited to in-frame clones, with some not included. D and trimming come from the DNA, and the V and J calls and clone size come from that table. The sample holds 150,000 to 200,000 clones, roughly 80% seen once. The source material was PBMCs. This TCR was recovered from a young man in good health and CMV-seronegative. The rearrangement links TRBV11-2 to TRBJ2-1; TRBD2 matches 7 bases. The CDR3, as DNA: TGTGCCAGCAGCTACGGGGGGGAGCAGTTCTTC. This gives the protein CASSYGGEQFF.